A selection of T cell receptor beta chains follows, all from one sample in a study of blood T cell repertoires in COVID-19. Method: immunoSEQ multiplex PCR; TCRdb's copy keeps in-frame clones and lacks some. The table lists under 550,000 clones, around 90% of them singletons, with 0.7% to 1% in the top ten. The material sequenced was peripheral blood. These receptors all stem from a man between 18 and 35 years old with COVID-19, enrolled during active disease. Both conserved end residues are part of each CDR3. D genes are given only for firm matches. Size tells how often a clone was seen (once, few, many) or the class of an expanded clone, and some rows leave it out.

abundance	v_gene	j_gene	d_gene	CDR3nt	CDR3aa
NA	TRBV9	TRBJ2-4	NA	TGTGCCAGCAGCGCCCGGCGGGACCTAGCCAAAAACATTCAGTACTTC	CASSARRDLAKNIQYF
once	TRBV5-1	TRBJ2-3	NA	TGCGCCAGCAGCCCACCTAGCGATACGCAGTATTTT	CASSPPSDTQYF
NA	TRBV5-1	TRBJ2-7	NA	TGCGCCAGCAGCTTGGAGTGGGGTGCGTTCGAATGGGAGGAGCAGTACTTC	CASSLEWGAFEWEEQYF
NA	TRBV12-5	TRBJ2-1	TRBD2	TGTGCTAGTGGTTTGCCAACTAGCGGGAGGGCCAATTATGAGCAGTTCTTC	CASGLPTSGRANYEQFF
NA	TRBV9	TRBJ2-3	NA	TGTGCCAGCAGCGTAGAAAAAGGCGGTACGCAGTATTTT	CASSVEKGGTQYF
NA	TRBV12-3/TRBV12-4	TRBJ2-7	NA	TGTGCCAGCAGGGACTCCTCCTCCTACGAGCAGTACTTC	CASRDSSSYEQYF
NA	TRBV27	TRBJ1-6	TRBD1	TGTGCCAGCAGTTTTGTGGTTCGGGACAGGGCAAAAAGACCCCTCCACTTT	CASSFVVRDRAKRPLHF
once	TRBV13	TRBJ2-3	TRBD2	TGTGCCAGCAGCAAACAAGCGGGAGGGGTTCTTGATACGCAGTATTTT	CASSKQAGGVLDTQYF
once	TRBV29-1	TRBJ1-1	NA	TGCAGCGTTTCCCGGGACACTTCTATCGGAGCTTTCTTT	CSVSRDTSIGAFF
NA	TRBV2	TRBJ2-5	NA	TGTGCCAGCAGTGAATCTTCAGGGTATGAGACCCAGTACTTC	CASSESSGYETQYF
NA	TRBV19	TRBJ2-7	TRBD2	TGTGCCAGTAGCACTGGACTAGCGGGATTAGGCGAGCAGTACTTC	CASSTGLAGLGEQYF
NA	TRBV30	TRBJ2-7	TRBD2	TGTGCCTGGAGTGATGGGCGGGAGAACTACGAGCAGTACTTC	CAWSDGRENYEQYF
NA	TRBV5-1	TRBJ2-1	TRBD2	TGCGCCAGCAGCGTCGCCTCCGGGACTAGCGGGGGGACGACCTACAATGAGCAGTTCTTC	CASSVASGTSGGTTYNEQFF
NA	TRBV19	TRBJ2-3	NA	TGTGCCAGTAGTATAAATCCGGGGGGCTTAGATACGCAGTATTTT	CASSINPGGLDTQYF
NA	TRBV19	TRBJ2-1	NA	TGTGCCAGTAGTATACACGGGGAGAGCTATGAGCAGTTCTTC	CASSIHGESYEQFF
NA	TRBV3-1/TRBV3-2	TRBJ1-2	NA	TGTGCCAGCAGCCTTACAGGGTCTTCCTATGGCTACACCTTC	CASSLTGSSYGYTF
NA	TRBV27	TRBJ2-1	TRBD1	TGTGCCAGCAGTTTTTACCGGGACAGTCGGGGAAGTCACAATGAGCAGTTCTTC	CASSFYRDSRGSHNEQFF
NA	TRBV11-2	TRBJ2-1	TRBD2	TGTGCCAGCAGCGCCCTGGGGACTAGCGGGGGGGGCCGGATTAATGAGCAGTTCTTC	CASSALGTSGGGRINEQFF
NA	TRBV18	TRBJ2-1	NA	TGTGCCAGCTCACCACCTGGAGGGGGAGGGTCCAATGAGCAGTTCTTC	CASSPPGGGGSNEQFF
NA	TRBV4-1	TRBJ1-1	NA	TGCGCCAGCAGCCAAGGGAGGGAGAACACTGAAGCTTTCTTT	CASSQGRENTEAFF
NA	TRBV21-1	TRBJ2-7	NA	TGTGCCAGCGGGCACCCTGAGCAGTACTTC	CASGHPEQYF
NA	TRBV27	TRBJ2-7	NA	TGTGCCAGCAGTCCTAGGGGACTGAAGTACGAGCAGTACTTC	CASSPRGLKYEQYF
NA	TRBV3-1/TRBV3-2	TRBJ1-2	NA	TGTGCCAGCAGCCGCACATCAGGGGCGCTGGATGGCTACACCTTC	CASSRTSGALDGYTF
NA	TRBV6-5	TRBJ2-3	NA	TGTGCCAGGGGTAGGGGCCTCAGCACAGATACGCAGTATTTT	CARGRGLSTDTQYF
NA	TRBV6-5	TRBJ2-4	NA	TGTGCCAGCAGTTGGGTAGGGGATGATGACATTCAGTACTTC	CASSWVGDDDIQYF
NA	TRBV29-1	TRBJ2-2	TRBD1	TGCAGCGCCAGGGGGCTCTACACCGGGGAGCTGTTTTTT	CSARGLYTGELFF
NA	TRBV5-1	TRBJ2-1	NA	TGCGCCAGCGCTTGGGGGGACTCCATATCGACCTACAATGAGCAGTTCTTC	CASAWGDSISTYNEQFF
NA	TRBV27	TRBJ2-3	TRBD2	TGTGCCAGCAGTTTTTTAGGGCACACCACTAGCGGCTCCTTGGGCACAGATACGCAGTATTTT	CASSFLGHTTSGSLGTDTQYF
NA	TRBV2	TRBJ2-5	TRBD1	TGTGCCAGCAGTGAAGAGGGACAGGGCGGAGAGACCCAGTACTTC	CASSEEGQGGETQYF
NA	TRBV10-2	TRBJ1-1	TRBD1	TGCGCCAGCAGGGGGGACAGGGGAGGAATGAACACTGAAGCTTTCTTT	CASRGDRGGMNTEAFF
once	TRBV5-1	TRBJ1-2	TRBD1	TGCGCCAGCAGCTTGTCCTCCCCCGGGACAGGGTATGGCTACACCTTC	CASSLSSPGTGYGYTF
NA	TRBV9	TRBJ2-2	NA	TGTGCCAGCAGCGTAGGGCTAGCGAGGGCCGGGGAGCTGTTTTTT	CASSVGLARAGELFF
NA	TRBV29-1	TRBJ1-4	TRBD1	TGCAGCGTTCAAAACCGACAGGGTTTTGGTGAAAAACTGTTTTTT	CSVQNRQGFGEKLFF